These T cell receptor beta chains were read from a single sample in a study of cytomegalovirus exposure and HLA in healthy donors. Sequenced by immunoSEQ multiplex PCR; TCRdb stores in-frame clones only, minus some. The table has about 130,000 clones, 79% seen once. What was sequenced was PBMCs. Receptors originate from a man aged 40-50 years in good health and CMV-seropositive. Both conserved end residues are part of each CDR3. The D gene is left open where the match is weak. Clone size is stated in some rows and not others, as once, few, many or a class when expanded.

clone_size j_call d_call v_call cdr3_aa cdr3_nt
- TRBJ2-3 TRBD2 TRBV6-5 CASSYSAGGPDTQYF TGTGCCAGCAGTTACTCAGCGGGAGGGCCAGATACGCAGTATTTT
- TRBJ2-5 - TRBV7-9 CASSFLAGDLQETQYF TGTGCCAGCAGCTTTTTGGCAGGGGACCTCCAAGAGACCCAGTACTTC
once TRBJ2-7 TRBD2 TRBV9 CASSAGTSGPTYEQYF TGTGCCAGCAGCGCCGGGACTAGCGGGCCGACCTACGAGCAGTACTTC
- TRBJ2-7 - TRBV29-1 CSVGRDSYEQYF TGCAGCGTCGGCCGGGACTCCTACGAGCAGTACTTC
once TRBJ1-1 TRBD1 TRBV19 CASSMGQYTEAFF TGTGCCAGTAGTATGGGACAGTACACTGAAGCTTTCTTT
- TRBJ2-3 TRBD2 TRBV5-1 CASSSGVTDTQYF TGCGCCAGCAGCAGCGGGGTCACAGATACGCAGTATTTT
- TRBJ2-2 - TRBV11-2 CASSLSTGQNTGELFF TGTGCCAGCAGCTTGTCCACAGGGCAGAACACCGGGGAGCTGTTTTTT
- TRBJ2-5 TRBD1 TRBV9 CASSVDRGRETQYF TGTGCCAGCAGCGTCGACAGGGGGCGAGAGACCCAGTACTTC
- TRBJ1-4 - TRBV1 CTSSHLLAGEKLFF TGCACCAGCAGCCACCTCTTAGCGGGTGAAAAACTGTTTTTT
- TRBJ2-7 TRBD2 TRBV5-1 CASSLVAGGNYEQYF TGCGCCAGCAGCTTGGTAGCGGGAGGAAACTACGAGCAGTACTTC
- TRBJ1-2 TRBD1 TRBV28 CASSLFAGGSGYTF TGTGCCAGCAGTTTATTCGCAGGGGGAAGCGGCTACACCTTC
few TRBJ2-7 - TRBV6-6 CASSARQLYEQYF TGTGCCAGCAGTGCCCGACAGCTCTACGAGCAGTACTTC
few TRBJ1-2 TRBD1 TRBV5-1 CASQIQTGADGYTF TGCGCCAGCCAGATTCAAACAGGGGCCGATGGCTACACCTTC
- TRBJ2-1 - TRBV10-1 CASSGRETYNEQFF TGCGCCAGCAGTGGACGGGAGACATACAATGAGCAGTTCTTC
few TRBJ1-2 TRBD1 TRBV9 CASSPRTGEGYTF TGTGCCAGCAGCCCGCGGACAGGGGAAGGCTACACCTTC
- TRBJ2-3 TRBD2 TRBV7-6 CASSLGVLRETTDTQYF TGTGCCAGCAGCTTAGGCGTGTTGCGGGAGACGACAGATACGCAGTATTTT
- TRBJ2-1 TRBD2 TRBV19 CASRGLAGSNEQFF TGTGCCAGTAGGGGGCTAGCGGGTTCCAATGAGCAGTTCTTC
once TRBJ1-2 - TRBV27 CASSLFADYGYTF TGTGCCAGCAGTTTATTCGCAGATTATGGCTACACCTTC
- TRBJ2-7 - TRBV4-1 CASSQDGGPPAEQYF TGCGCCAGCAGCCAAGATGGGGGCCCCCCGGCCGAGCAGTACTTC
- TRBJ2-1 - TRBV11-2 CASSLYSQPPNEQFF TGTGCCAGCAGCCTATATTCTCAACCCCCCAATGAGCAGTTCTTC
- TRBJ1-2 - TRBV12-5 CASGLVRGQGQGGYTF TGTGCTAGTGGTTTGGTACGAGGGCAGGGGCAAGGAGGCTACACCTTC
once TRBJ1-4 TRBD1 TRBV18 CASSGQGAEKLFF TGTGCCAGCTCGGGACAGGGGGCTGAAAAACTGTTTTTT
- TRBJ1-5 - TRBV29-1 CSAQERNQPQHF TGCAGCGCACAGGAGCGCAATCAGCCCCAGCATTTT
- TRBJ1-5 - TRBV7-9 CASSFGQSNQPQHF TGTGCCAGCAGCTTCGGACAGAGCAATCAGCCCCAGCATTTT
- TRBJ1-2 - TRBV27 CASRQLGTRPGLLPTNYGYTF TGTGCCAGCAGACAACTTGGGACAAGGCCCGGATTACTTCCTACTAACTATGGCTACACCTTC
- TRBJ1-5 TRBD1 TRBV4-1 CASSQGEGASTSNQPQHF TGCGCCAGCAGCCAAGGTGAGGGGGCGTCTACTAGCAATCAGCCCCAGCATTTT
- TRBJ2-7 - TRBV6-5 CASSYDTGEEYEQYF TGTGCCAGCAGCTACGACACGGGGGAGGAATACGAGCAGTACTTC
- TRBJ2-7 TRBD2 TRBV19 CASSSTLAGPFGEQYF TGTGCCAGTAGTTCCACCCTAGCGGGACCTTTCGGAGAGCAGTACTTC
- TRBJ2-3 TRBD2 TRBV6-1 CASSEVLAGGTDTQYF TGTGCCAGCAGTGAAGTGTTAGCGGGGGGCACAGATACGCAGTATTTT
- TRBJ2-2 TRBD2 TRBV5-1 CASSVTSGSGTGELFF TGCGCCAGCAGCGTGACTAGCGGGAGTGGTACCGGGGAGCTGTTTTTT
- TRBJ2-1 TRBD2 TRBV19 CASSILGTSGSSYNEQFF TGTGCCAGTAGTATTCTCGGGACTAGCGGTAGCTCCTACAATGAGCAGTTCTTC
- TRBJ1-1 - TRBV11-2 CASSWQGLNTEAFF TGTGCCAGCAGCTGGCAGGGGTTGAACACTGAAGCTTTCTTT
- TRBJ2-5 - TRBV2 CASKPQNRDWRYQETQYF TGTGCCAGCAAACCACAAAACCGGGACTGGAGGTACCAAGAGACCCAGTACTTC
few TRBJ1-6 TRBD1 TRBV29-1 CSVEILTGPGNSPLHF TGCAGCGTTGAAATCTTGACAGGGCCGGGGAATTCACCCCTCCACTTT
once TRBJ2-7 TRBD1 TRBV5-1 CASSSSGTGIEQYF TGCGCCAGCAGCTCCTCCGGGACAGGGATCGAGCAGTACTTC
- TRBJ2-7 - TRBV21-1 CASSKGGTGLLAEQYF TGTGCCAGCAGCAAAGGGGGGACAGGGTTACTTGCCGAGCAGTACTTC
few TRBJ1-6 - TRBV2 CASSRVYSPLHF TGTGCCAGCAGCAGGGTGTATTCACCCCTCCACTTT
- TRBJ2-7 - TRBV2 CASSELIASSYEQYF TGTGCCAGCAGTGAACTGATCGCTAGCAGCTACGAGCAGTACTTC
few TRBJ2-7 - TRBV13 CASSPLDF TGTGCCAGCAGCCCCCTAGACTTC
- TRBJ2-1 TRBD2 TRBV11-2 CASSSPGLAVLGEQFF TGTGCCAGCAGCTCACCGGGACTAGCGGTTTTGGGTGAGCAGTTCTTC
- TRBJ2-2 TRBD2 TRBV10-3 CAIRASGGTGELFF TGTGCCATCAGGGCTAGCGGTGGCACCGGGGAGCTGTTTTTT